The present entry profiles one T cell receptor (beta chain) with its context. Its target is unknown. The sample is drawn from a study of blood T cells in healthy people across ages. For the study at large: Through template switching, about one barcoded beta molecule was captured per two T cells, as measured in model experiments.

Next came a second PCR, run for about 7 to 12 cycles, which used a sample-barcoded 5' primer along with a J-beta primer mix. The study obtained at least 3 million CDR3-containing paired-end reads from every sample. One entry per CDR3 protein, called by TCRdb with MiXCR from the 5' RACE reads. The sample contains approximately 820,000 distinct CDR3 sequences, approximately 48% of which appear only once. Study-level points and caveats: Strong correlation linked observed beta diversity and percent naive T cells.

The CDR3 runs 15 residues. CDR1 is MNHNS, CDR2 SASEGT, per germline. V was shortened by 3 bases and J by 1 base, with 12 bases between the two germline ends. Sample donors were healthy Caucasian individuals that came from Russia, aged roughly 6 to 95. Source material: blood. This sequence was found in a man aged 55-75 years in good health. The chain is built from TRBV6-1 and TRBJ1-1; D gene uncertain. The CDR3 sequence is CASSDWTGSNTEAFF. The CDR3 DNA reads as TGTGCCAGCAGTGACTGGACCGGTTCGAACACTGAAGCTTTCTTT.